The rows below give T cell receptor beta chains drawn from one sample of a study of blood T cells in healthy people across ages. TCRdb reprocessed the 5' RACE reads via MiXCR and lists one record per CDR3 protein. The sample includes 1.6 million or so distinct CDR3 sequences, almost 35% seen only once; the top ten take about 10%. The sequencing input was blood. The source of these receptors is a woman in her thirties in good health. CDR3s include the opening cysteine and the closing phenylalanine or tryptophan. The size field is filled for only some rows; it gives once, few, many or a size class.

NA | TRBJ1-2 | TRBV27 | CASSGTGTGDYGYTF
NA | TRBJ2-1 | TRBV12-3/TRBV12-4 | CASRYPTGNLSYNEQFF
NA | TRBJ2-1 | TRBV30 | CAWSVIQGSEQFF
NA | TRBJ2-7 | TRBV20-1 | CSASSLARSGGVYEQYF
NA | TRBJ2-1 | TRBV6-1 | CASSEFEGIGLAGIKYNEQFF
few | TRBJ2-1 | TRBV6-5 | CASIRGLGLTSSYNEQFF
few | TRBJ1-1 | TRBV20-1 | CSADQGNAEAFF
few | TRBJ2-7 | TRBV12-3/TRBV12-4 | CASNSGGQYYEQYF
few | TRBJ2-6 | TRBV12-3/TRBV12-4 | CASRQASGANVLTF
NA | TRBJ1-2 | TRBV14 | CASSQETWGYGYTF
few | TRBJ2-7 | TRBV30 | CAVTPGQRIYEQYF
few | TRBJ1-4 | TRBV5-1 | CASSLARGGANEKLFF
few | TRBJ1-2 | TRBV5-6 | CASSLGSTAYGYTF
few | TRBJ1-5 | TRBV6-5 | CASRPGQLNQPQHF
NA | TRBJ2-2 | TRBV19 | CASSTTGFTGELFF
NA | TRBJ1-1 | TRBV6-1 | CASIRSLGTEAFF
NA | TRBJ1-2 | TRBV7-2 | CASSLEAGGWLRDGYTF
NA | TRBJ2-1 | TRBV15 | CATSSMGGNEQFF
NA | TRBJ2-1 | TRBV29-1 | CSVGGGAVNEQFF
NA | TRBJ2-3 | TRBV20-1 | CSAGATGTSTDTQYF
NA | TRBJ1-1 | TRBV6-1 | CASSEGAGWGEAFF
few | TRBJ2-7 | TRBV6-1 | CASSEVLAYEQYF
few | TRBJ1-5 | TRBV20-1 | CSAREATGNQPQHF